This T cell receptor (beta chain) is from a study of T-cell reconstitution after alpha-beta-depleted transplantation in children. Trimming stripped 3 bases from V and 8 bases from J, with 7 bases between. In germline, CDR1 is MNHEY, CDR2 SMNVEV (reference sequence). The CDR3 has 11 amino acids. This clonotype was detected many times. Unique molecular identifiers tagged the TCRbeta library. TCRdb independently ran MiXCR on the PCR reads; one entry per CDR3 protein. The table has more than 200,000 distinct CDR3 sequences, approximately 9.8% seen once. This chain connects TRBV27 to TRBJ1-1; no firm D call. The specimen was PBMCs from the stem cell graft donor, collected from the stem cell graft. This sequence originates from a human donor who donated a stem cell graft to a child with SCID. CDR3 protein: CASSFRGEAFF. Written as DNA, the CDR3 is TGTGCCAGCAGTTTCAGAGGAGAAGCTTTCTTT.